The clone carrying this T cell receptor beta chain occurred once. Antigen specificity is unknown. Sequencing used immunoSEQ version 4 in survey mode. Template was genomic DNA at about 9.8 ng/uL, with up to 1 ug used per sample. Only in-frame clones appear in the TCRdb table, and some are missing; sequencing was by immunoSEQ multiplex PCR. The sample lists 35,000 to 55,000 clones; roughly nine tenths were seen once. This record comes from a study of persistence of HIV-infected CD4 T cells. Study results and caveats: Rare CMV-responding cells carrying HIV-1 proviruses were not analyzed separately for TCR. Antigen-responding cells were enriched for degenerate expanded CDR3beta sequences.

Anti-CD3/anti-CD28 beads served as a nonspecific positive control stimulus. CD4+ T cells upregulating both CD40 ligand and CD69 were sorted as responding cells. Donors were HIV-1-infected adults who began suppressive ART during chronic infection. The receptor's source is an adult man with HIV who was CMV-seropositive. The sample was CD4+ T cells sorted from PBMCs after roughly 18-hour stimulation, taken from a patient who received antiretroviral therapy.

For the CDR3, the DNA is TGCGCCAGCAGCCCAACGGGACAGGGGGCCACTGAAGCTTTCTTT. As protein: CASSPTGQGATEAFF. The V and J genes are TRBV5-1 and TRBJ1-1, with 12 bases matching TRBD1. V shed 4 bases and J 4 bases; nucleotides not matched to a gene: 5. Looked up from germline, CDR1 is SGHRS and CDR2 is YFSETQ. The CDR3 extends over 15 amino acids.